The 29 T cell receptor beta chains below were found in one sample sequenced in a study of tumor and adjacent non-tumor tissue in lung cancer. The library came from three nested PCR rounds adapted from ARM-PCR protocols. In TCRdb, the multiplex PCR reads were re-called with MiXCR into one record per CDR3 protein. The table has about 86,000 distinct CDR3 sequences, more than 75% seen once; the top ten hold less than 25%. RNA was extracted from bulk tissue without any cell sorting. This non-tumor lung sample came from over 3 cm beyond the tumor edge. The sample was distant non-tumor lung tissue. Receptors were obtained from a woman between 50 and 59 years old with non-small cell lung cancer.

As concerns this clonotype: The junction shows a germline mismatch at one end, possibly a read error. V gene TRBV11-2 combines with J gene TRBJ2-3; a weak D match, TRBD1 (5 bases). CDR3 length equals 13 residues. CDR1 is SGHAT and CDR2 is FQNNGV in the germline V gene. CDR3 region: CASSSGSEDTQYF. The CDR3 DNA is TGTGCTAGCAGCTCAGGGTCGGAAGATACGCAGTATTTT.

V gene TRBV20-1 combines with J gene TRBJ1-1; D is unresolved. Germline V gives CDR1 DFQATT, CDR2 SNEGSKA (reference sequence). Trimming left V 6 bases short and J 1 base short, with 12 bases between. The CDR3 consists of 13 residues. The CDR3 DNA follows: TGCAGTGCCCCGCCGACTTCGAACACTGAAGCTTTCTTT. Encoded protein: CSAPPTSNTEAFF.

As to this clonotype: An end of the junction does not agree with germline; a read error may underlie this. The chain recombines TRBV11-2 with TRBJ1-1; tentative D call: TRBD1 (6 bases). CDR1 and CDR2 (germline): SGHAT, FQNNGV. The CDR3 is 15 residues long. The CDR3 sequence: CANSLEPGANAGAFF. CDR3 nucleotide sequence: TGTGCCAACAGCTTAGAGCCGGGGGCGAACGCCGGAGCTTTCTTT.

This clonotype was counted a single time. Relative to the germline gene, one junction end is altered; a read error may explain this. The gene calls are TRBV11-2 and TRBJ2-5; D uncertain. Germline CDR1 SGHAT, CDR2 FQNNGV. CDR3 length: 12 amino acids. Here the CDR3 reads CASSLVREAQYF. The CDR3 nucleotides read TGTGCCAGCAGCTTGGTTCGAGAGGCCCAGTACTTC.

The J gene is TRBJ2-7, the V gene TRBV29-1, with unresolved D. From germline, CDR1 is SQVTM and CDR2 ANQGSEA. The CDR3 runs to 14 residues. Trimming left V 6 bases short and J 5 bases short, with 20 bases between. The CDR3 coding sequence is TGCAGCGTCGCTGTCAGAAGTAAACGGGACGAGCAGTACTTC. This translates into CSVAVRSKRDEQYF.

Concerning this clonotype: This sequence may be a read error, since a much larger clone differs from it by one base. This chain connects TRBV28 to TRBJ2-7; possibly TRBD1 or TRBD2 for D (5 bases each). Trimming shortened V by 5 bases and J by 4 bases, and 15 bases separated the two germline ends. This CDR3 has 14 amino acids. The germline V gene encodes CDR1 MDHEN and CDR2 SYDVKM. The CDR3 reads CASSPGTGFYEQYF. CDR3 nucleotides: TGTGCCAGCAGTCCAGGGACGGGGTTTTACGAGCAGTACTTC.

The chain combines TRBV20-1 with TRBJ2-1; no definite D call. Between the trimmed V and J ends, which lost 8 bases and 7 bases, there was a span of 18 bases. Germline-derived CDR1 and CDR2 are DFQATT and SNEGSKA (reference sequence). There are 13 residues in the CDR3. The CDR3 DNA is TGCAGTACTCCGTCGTTCAAGGGAAATGAGCAGTTCTTC. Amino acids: CSTPSFKGNEQFF.

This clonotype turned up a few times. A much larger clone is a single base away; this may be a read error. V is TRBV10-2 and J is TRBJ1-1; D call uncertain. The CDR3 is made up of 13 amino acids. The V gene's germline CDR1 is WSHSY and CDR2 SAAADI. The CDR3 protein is CASSEGINIEAFF. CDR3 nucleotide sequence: TGCGCCAGCAGTGAGGGAATCAACATTGAAGCTTTCTTT.

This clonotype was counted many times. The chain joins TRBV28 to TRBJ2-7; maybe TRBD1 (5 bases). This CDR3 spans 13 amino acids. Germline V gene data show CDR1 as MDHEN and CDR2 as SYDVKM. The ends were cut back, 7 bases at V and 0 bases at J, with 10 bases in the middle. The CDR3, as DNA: TGTGCCAGCATCCTCACAGGCTCCTACGAGCAGTACTTC. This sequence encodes CASILTGSYEQYF.

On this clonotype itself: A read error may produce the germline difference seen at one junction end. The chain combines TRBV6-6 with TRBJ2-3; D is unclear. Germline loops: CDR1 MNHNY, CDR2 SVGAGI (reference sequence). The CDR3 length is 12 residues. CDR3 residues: CVSSYVLDTQYF. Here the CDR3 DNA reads TGTGTCAGCAGTTATGTTCTGGATACGCAGTATTTT.

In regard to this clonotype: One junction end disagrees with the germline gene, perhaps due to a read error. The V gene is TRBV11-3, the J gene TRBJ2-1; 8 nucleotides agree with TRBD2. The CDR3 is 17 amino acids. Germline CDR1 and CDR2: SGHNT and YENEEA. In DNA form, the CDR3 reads TGTGCCAGCAGCTTAGGGACTAGCCGAGTGTCCTACAGTGAGCGGTTCTTC. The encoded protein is CASSLGTSRVSYSERFF.

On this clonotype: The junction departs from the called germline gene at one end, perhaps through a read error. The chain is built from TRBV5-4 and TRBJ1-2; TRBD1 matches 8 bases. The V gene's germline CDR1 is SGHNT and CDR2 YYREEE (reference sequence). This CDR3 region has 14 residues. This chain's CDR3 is CTSSLLGQVYGYTF. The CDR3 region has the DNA TGTACCAGCAGCTTGCTGGGACAGGTCTATGGCTACACCTTC.

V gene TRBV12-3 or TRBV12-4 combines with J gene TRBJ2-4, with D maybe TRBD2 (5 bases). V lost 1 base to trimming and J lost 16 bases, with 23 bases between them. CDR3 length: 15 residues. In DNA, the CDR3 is TGTGCCAGCAGTTTAGGAGCGGTTGACTGTGCGCCGATTTACTTC. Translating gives CASSLGAVDCAPIYF.

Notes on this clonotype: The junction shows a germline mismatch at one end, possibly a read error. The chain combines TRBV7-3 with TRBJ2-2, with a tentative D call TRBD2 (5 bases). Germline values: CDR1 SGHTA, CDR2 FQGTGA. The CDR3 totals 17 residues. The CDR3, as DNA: TGTGCCAGCAGCTTTGGTCTAGTGGGAGTTAGGACCGGGAAGCTGTTTTTT. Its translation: CASSFGLVGVRTGKLFF.

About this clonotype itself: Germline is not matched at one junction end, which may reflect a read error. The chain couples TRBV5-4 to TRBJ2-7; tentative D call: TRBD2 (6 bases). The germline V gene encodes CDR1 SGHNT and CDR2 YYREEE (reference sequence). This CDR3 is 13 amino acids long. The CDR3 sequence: CASNLTSNNEQYF. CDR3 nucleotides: TGCGCCAGCAACTTGACTAGTAACAACGAGCAATACTTC.

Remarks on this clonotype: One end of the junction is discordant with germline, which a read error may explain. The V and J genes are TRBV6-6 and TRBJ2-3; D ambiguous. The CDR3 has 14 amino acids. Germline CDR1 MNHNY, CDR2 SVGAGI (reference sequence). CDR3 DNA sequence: TGTGCCACCGCCGAAGACGGTACCACAGACACGCAGTATTTT. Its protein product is CATAEDGTTDTQYF.

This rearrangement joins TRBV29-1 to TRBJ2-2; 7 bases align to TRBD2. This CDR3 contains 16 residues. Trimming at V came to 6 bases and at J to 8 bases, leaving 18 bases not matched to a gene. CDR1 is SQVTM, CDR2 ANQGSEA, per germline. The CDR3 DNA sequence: TGCAGCGTGATGACTAGCTGGAGGGATGGCACAGGGGAGCTGTTTTTT. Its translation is CSVMTSWRDGTGELFF.

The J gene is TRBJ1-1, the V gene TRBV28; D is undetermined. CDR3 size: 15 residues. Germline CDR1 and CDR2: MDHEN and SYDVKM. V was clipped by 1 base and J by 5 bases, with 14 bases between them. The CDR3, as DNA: TGTGCCAGCAGTTTATCAGCTGAGTATGGAACTGAAGCTTTCTTT. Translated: CASSLSAEYGTEAFF.

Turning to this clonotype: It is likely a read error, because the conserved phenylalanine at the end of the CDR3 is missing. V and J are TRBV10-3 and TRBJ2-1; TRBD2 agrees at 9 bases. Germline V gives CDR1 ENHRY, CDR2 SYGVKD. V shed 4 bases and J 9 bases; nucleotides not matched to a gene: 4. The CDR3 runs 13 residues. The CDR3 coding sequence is TGTGCCATCAGTGGCCTAGCGGGGAGTGAGCAGTTCCTT. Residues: CAISGLAGSEQFL.

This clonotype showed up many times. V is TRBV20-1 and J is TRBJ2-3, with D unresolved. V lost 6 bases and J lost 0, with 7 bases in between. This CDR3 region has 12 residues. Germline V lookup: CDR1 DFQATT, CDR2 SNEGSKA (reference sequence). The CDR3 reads CSAPVSTDTQYF. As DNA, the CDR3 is TGCAGTGCGCCGGTTAGCACAGATACGCAGTATTTT.

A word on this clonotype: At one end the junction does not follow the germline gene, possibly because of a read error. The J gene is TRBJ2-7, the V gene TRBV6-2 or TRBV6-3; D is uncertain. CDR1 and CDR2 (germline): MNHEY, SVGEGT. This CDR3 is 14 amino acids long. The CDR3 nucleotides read TGTGCCAGAAGTTACGACAAGGCGACCTCTGTGGAGTACTTC. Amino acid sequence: CARSYDKATSVEYF.

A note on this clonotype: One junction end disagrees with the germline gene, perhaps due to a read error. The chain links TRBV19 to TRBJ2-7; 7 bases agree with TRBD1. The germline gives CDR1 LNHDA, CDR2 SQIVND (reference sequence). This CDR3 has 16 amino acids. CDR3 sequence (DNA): TGTGCCAGTAGGGACCTCCCCCGGGACAGTCCCTACGAACAGTACTTC. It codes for CASRDLPRDSPYEQYF.

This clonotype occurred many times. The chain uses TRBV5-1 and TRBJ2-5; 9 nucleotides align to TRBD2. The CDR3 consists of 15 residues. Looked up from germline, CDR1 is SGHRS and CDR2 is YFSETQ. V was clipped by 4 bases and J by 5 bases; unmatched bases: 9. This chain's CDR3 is CASSRMGLAVETQYF. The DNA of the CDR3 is TGCGCCAGCAGCCGAATGGGACTAGCTGTCGAGACCCAGTACTTC. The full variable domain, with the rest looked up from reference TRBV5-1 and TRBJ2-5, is KAGVTQTPRYLIKTRGQQVTLSCSPISGHRSVSWYQQTPGQGLQFLFEYFSETQRNKGNFPGRFSGRQFSNSRSEMNVSTLELGDSALYLCASSRMGLAVETQYFGPGTRLLVL.

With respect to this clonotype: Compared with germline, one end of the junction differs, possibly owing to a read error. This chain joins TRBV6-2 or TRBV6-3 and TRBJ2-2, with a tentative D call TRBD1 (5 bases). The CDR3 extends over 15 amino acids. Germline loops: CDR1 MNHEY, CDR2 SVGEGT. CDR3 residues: CACSSIRQTSGELFF. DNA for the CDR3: TGTGCCTGCAGCTCAATACGACAGACTTCCGGGGAGCTGTTTTTT.

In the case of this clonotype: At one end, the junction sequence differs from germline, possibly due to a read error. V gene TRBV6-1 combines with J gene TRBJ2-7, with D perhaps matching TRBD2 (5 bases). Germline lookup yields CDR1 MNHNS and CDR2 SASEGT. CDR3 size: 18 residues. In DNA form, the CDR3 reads TGTGCCGGCAGTCCATTAACTCCGGGATCACTAAACTCCTACGAGCAGTACTTC. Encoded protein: CAGSPLTPGSLNSYEQYF.

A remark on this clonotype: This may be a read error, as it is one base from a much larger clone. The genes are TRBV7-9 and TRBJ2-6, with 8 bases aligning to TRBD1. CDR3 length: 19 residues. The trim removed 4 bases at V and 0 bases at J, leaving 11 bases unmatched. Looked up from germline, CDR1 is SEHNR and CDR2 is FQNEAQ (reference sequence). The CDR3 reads CASSSPRDRNFSGANVLTF. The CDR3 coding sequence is TGTGCCAGCAGCTCGCCCAGGGACAGGAACTTCTCTGGGGCCAACGTCCTGACTTTC.

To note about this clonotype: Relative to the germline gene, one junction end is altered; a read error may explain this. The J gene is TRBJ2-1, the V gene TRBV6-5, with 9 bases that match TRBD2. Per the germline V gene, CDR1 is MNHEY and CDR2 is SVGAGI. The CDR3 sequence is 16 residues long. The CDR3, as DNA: TGTGCCAGCAGTTACATGTCTAGCGGGAAGAACAATGAGCGGTTCTTC. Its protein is CASSYMSSGKNNERFF.

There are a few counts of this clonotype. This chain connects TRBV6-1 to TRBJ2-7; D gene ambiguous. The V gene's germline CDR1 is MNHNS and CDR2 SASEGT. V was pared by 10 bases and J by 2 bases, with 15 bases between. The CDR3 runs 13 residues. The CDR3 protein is CANTPLDTYEQYF. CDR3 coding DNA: TGTGCCAACACTCCCCTGGATACCTACGAGCAGTACTTC.

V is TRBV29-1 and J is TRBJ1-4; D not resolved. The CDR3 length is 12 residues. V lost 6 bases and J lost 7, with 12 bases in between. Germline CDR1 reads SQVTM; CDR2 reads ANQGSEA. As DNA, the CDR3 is TGCAGCGTGAGGGAATCTGTTGAAAAACTGTTTTTT. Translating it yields CSVRESVEKLFF.